This TCR beta chain was sequenced in a study of OX40 agonist ivuxolimab in advanced cancers. Looking at the study overall: Ivuxolimab, an antibody that agonizes OX40 (CD134), was administered to the patients. Study results and caveats: Certain nonresponders additionally had low normalized T-cell clonal expansion.

The CDR3 consists of 17 residues. CDR1 is ENHRY, CDR2 SYGVKD, per germline. Trimming removed 6 bases from V and 4 bases from J, with 24 bases in between. Points on this clone: The target antigen is unknown.

Assay: immunoSEQ multiplex PCR; the TCRdb copy retains only in-frame clones and omits some. The sample consists of fewer than 55,000 clones, 70% to 90% of them appearing once. The chain links TRBV10-3 to TRBJ2-5; tentatively, D is TRBD1 (5 bases). The source was CD4+ or CD8+ T cells sorted from blood, collected in a trial of the OX40 agonist ivuxolimab. The TCR comes from an adult with an advanced solid tumor such as melanoma, head and neck, liver or kidney cancer. The CDR3 coding sequence is TGTGCCATCAGCCCCGGCCACCAAAGGGGTGGTGGAGAGACCCAGTACTTC. Translating gives CAISPGHQRGGGETQYF.